A selection of T cell receptor beta chains follows, all from one sample in a study of molecular identifiers for immune sequencing clone quantification. TCRdb reprocessed the PCR reads with MiXCR, giving one entry per CDR3 protein. Here the sample spans about 320,000 distinct CDR3 sequences, 20% to 25% being singletons. Sequenced sample: naive CD8+ T cells from blood, with Jurkat cell RNA spiked in. The receptors here all came from a human donor in good health. Some libraries in this study had Jurkat cell RNA spiked in. Each CDR3 is given with its conserved first and last residue. The D gene is left open where the match is weak. Where a row states a size, it is once, few, many or the class of an expanded clone; other rows omit it.

cdr3_nt cdr3_aa cdr3_length j_call v_call clone_size d_call
TGTGCCTGGAGTACAGGGGGCACAGATACGCAGTATTTT CAWSTGGTDTQYF 13 TRBJ2-3 TRBV30 - TRBD1
TGTGCCAGCAGCAGGGGCGGCCCCTACGAGCAGTACTTC CASSRGGPYEQYF 13 TRBJ2-7 TRBV7-6 many -
TGTGCCAGCAGCCAGCAGGGGGGCGAGACCCAGTACTTC CASSQQGGETQYF 13 TRBJ2-5 TRBV5-4 many -
TGTGCCAGTAGCGCCGGGACAGACTCCTACGAGCAGTACTTC CASSAGTDSYEQYF 14 TRBJ2-7 TRBV19 - TRBD1
TGTGCCAGCAGCCAAGATCAAGGGATTACTGAAGCTTTCTTT CASSQDQGITEAFF 14 TRBJ1-1 TRBV3-1 - -
TGTGCCAGCAGCCGTCTCGAAGGCGAGCAGTACTTC CASSRLEGEQYF 12 TRBJ2-7 TRBV14 few -
TGTGCCAGCAGCACCAGAGACACAGGAATTGTCGCCGGGGAGCTGTTTTTT CASSTRDTGIVAGELFF 17 TRBJ2-2 TRBV9 once -
TGTGCCAGCAGCCCATTGCCCGGGACAGGGATCAACGAGCAGTACTTC CASSPLPGTGINEQYF 16 TRBJ2-7 TRBV28 many TRBD1
TGCAGTGCTAGAGGTCCCCTAGCGCCCGAGCAGTACTTC CSARGPLAPEQYF 13 TRBJ2-7 TRBV20-1 many -
TGTGCCAGTACCGAGACAGGGTCCTACGAGCAGTACTTC CASTETGSYEQYF 13 TRBJ2-7 TRBV19 - TRBD1
TGTGCCACCACTGGGGCAGCTTACGAGCAGTACTTC CATTGAAYEQYF 12 TRBJ2-7 TRBV27 - -
TGTGCCAGCAGTTTTTGGGATACCACTGAAGCTTTCTTT CASSFWDTTEAFF 13 TRBJ1-1 TRBV28 many -
TGCGCCAGCAGTGTAGGAGTTGGGGCCTACGAGCAGTACTTC CASSVGVGAYEQYF 14 TRBJ2-7 TRBV10-1 - -
TGTGCCAGCAGCTTAGAACTAGCGGGGGTCTACGAGCAGTACTTC CASSLELAGVYEQYF 15 TRBJ2-7 TRBV7-9 many TRBD2
TGCGCCAGCAGCCAAGTGGACAGGGCAACCTATGGCTACACCTTC CASSQVDRATYGYTF 15 TRBJ1-2 TRBV4-1 many TRBD1
TGTGCCAGCAGCCAAGATCTACCGGGACAGCCGAACACTGGAGCTTTCTTT CASSQDLPGQPNTGAFF 17 TRBJ1-1 TRBV14 few TRBD1
TGTGCCAGCAGTTTAGGGCCTAGGGCCCCCCAAGAGACCCAGTACTTC CASSLGPRAPQETQYF 16 TRBJ2-5 TRBV28 many -
TGTGCCAGCAGTTTGCGGGGGGCGGCTCACTATGGCTACACCTTC CASSLRGAAHYGYTF 15 TRBJ1-2 TRBV28 many -
TGTGCCAGCAGTCAAGCAGGCTCCACAGATACGCAGTATTTT CASSQAGSTDTQYF 14 TRBJ2-3 TRBV28 - -
TGTGCCAGCAGTTTGGTTGGGGGCGCGTCGACAGATACGCAGTATTTT CASSLVGGASTDTQYF 16 TRBJ2-3 TRBV27 many -
TGTGCCAGCAGCCCCACGGAAAACACTGAAGCTTTCTTT CASSPTENTEAFF 13 TRBJ1-1 TRBV7-9 many -
TGTGCCAGCAGCTTGGTGGGGGCCGTCTCCCCCGGGGAGCTGTTTTTT CASSLVGAVSPGELFF 16 TRBJ2-2 TRBV5-6 many -
TGTGCCAGCAGCCCGGGACCGTTCTTTCCCCCTGAGCAGTTCTTC CASSPGPFFPPEQFF 15 TRBJ2-1 TRBV7-2 many -
TGTGCCAGCAGCCCGCGACAGGGGGCGCAAGTGGATACGCAGTATTTT CASSPRQGAQVDTQYF 16 TRBJ2-3 TRBV7-9 many TRBD1
TGTGCCAGCAGCCAAGATTGGTCGGGACAGGTGACACTTCAGTTCTTC CASSQDWSGQVTLQFF 16 TRBJ2-1 TRBV4-2 - TRBD1
TGCAGCGTCAAACAGGGAGCGGACACTGAAGCTTTCTTT CSVKQGADTEAFF 13 TRBJ1-1 TRBV29-1 many -
TGTGCCAGCAGCTTAGAAGGGACCCAAGAGACCCAGTACTTC CASSLEGTQETQYF 14 TRBJ2-5 TRBV7-6 - -
TGTGCCAACAGCTTGGCCAACACTGAAGCTTTCTTT CANSLANTEAFF 12 TRBJ1-1 TRBV5-3 - -
TGTGCCAGCAGTTTGTCTAGCGGGAGTCCAGATACGCAGTATTTT CASSLSSGSPDTQYF 15 TRBJ2-3 TRBV6-6 many TRBD2
TGTGCCACCATACAATGGGGGGACAGGGGTGCCGAGACCCAGTACTTC CATIQWGDRGAETQYF 16 TRBJ2-5 TRBV6-2/TRBV6-3 many TRBD1
TGTGCCAGCAGTTCCCTTGGGGCGGGTCGGGGGTCAGATACGCAGTATTTT CASSSLGAGRGSDTQYF 17 TRBJ2-3 TRBV6-6 many -
TGTGCCAGCAGTTTATTCCAGAACACCGGGGAGCTGTTTTTT CASSLFQNTGELFF 14 TRBJ2-2 TRBV27 many -
TGTGCCAGCAGCGTAGGGCTAGCGGTACAAGAGACCCAGTACTTC CASSVGLAVQETQYF 15 TRBJ2-5 TRBV9 many TRBD2
TGTGCCAGCAGTTTATCCGCGTTTGGGACTGAAGCTTTCTTT CASSLSAFGTEAFF 14 TRBJ1-1 TRBV27 - -
TGTGCCACCAGCAGAGTGGCGGGGGGGAGAAATCAAGAGACCCAGTACTTC CATSRVAGGRNQETQYF 17 TRBJ2-5 TRBV15 many TRBD2
TGCAGCGTAGCCGACAGGGGACGCGACGAGCAGTACTTC CSVADRGRDEQYF 13 TRBJ2-7 TRBV29-1 many TRBD1
TGCAGCGTTGTGGTGGTTGGAGCTTTCTTT CSVVVVGAFF 10 TRBJ1-1 TRBV29-1 many -